The next 23 T cell receptor beta chains were all read from a single sample in a study of blood T cell repertoires in COVID-19. The method was immunoSEQ multiplex PCR; TCRdb's version includes in-frame clones alone and lacks a portion of them. The sample has roughly 73,000 clones, around nine tenths seen once. The sample taken for sequencing was peripheral blood. These receptors all come from a man aged 45-65 years with acute or convalescent COVID-19.

The V gene is TRBV7-8, the J gene TRBJ2-7, with 11 positions matching TRBD2. V gave up 5 bases and J gave up 2 bases; unmatched junction bases: 5. The CDR3 runs 15 residues. Germline V gene data show CDR1 as SGHVS and CDR2 as FQNEAQ. Here the CDR3 reads CASSPTSGGPYEQYF. The CDR3 DNA reads as TGTGCCAGCAGCCCCACTAGCGGGGGCCCCTACGAGCAGTACTTC.

The chain joins TRBV6-6 to TRBJ1-2, with D possibly TRBD1 on 6 matching bases. V was pared by 7 bases and J by 5 bases, with 17 bases between. Germline-derived CDR1 and CDR2 are MNHNY and SVGAGI (reference sequence). This CDR3 spans 14 amino acids. The CDR3 nucleotides are TGTGCCAGCACCCCCTCCGGGGGGGCGTATGGCTACACCTTC. Translated: CASTPSGGAYGYTF.

The chain recombines TRBV6-6 with TRBJ1-5, with 7 positions matching TRBD1. CDR1 MNHNY and CDR2 SVGAGI come from the germline V gene (reference sequence). V lost 8 bases to trimming and J lost 1 base; unmatched junction nucleotides: 5. CDR3 length: 14 residues. The CDR3 nucleotides read TGTGCCAGCGGGGACAGAGAAAGCAATCAGCCCCAGCATTTT. This sequence encodes CASGDRESNQPQHF.

The rearrangement uses TRBV15 and TRBJ2-5, with D maybe TRBD2 (6 bases). The CDR3 loop spans 14 amino acids. Trimming shortened V by 2 bases and J by 2 bases, and 9 bases separated the two germline ends. Germline V lookup: CDR1 LNHNV, CDR2 YYDKDF (reference sequence). Here the CDR3 reads CATSRQGGQETQYF. The CDR3, as DNA: TGTGCCACCAGCAGACAGGGAGGACAAGAGACCCAGTACTTC.

This chain uses TRBV10-1 with TRBJ2-2, with D maybe TRBD2 (6 bases). Trimming left V 11 bases short and J 1 base short, with 20 bases between. The germline V gene encodes CDR1 WNHNN and CDR2 SYGVQD (reference sequence). There are 16 residues in the CDR3. The DNA for the CDR3 is TGCGCCGGCTGGGGGGTAGTTGGTGGGAACACCGGGGAGCTGTTTTTT. It translates to CAGWGVVGGNTGELFF.

The V gene is TRBV11-2, the J gene TRBJ1-1; D ambiguous. Germline CDR1 SGHAT, CDR2 FQNNGV. CDR3 length: 12 residues. V was clipped by 0 bases and J by 7 bases, with 6 bases between them. The CDR3 sequence: CASSLDGIEAFF. CDR3 bases: TGTGCCAGCAGCTTAGACGGGATTGAAGCTTTCTTT. The full variable domain, with the rest looked up from reference TRBV11-2 and TRBJ1-1, is EAGVAQSPRYKIIEKRQSVAFWCNPISGHATLYWYQQILGQGPKLLIQFQNNGVVDDSQLPKDRFSAERLKGVDSTLKIQPAKLEDSAVYLCASSLDGIEAFFGQGTRLTVV.

The chain couples TRBV5-4 to TRBJ2-2; unclear D gene. Per germline, CDR1 SGHNT and CDR2 YYREEE (reference sequence). The V gene lost 1 base and the J gene lost 5 bases, with 6 bases spanning the gap. The CDR3 sequence is 13 residues long. The CDR3 nucleotides are TGTGCCAGCAGCTTGATTGTAACCGGGGAGCTGTTTTTT. This encodes CASSLIVTGELFF.

As concerns this clone: One end of the junction varies from germline; a read error may be responsible. V gene TRBV28 combines with J gene TRBJ2-7, with TRBD1 identical over 9 bases. The CDR3 is 12 amino acids. From germline, CDR1 is MDHEN and CDR2 SYDVKM. The CDR3 protein is CASSQKRGTGQF. As DNA, the CDR3 is TGTGCCAGCAGCCAGAAGAGGGGGACAGGGCAATTC.

This chain links TRBV25-1 with TRBJ1-3; unclear D gene. This CDR3 comprises 15 residues. Trimming cost V 6 bases and J 0 bases, with 12 bases left between them. From germline, CDR1 is MGHDK and CDR2 SYGVNS. CDR3 nucleotide sequence: TGTGCCAGCAGGGACCCGGGAGGCTCTGGAAACACCATATATTTT. This encodes CASRDPGGSGNTIYF.

The V and J genes are TRBV7-9 and TRBJ1-2; D is possibly TRBD1 (5 bases). The CDR3 is 16 amino acids. CDR1 and CDR2 (germline): SEHNR, FQNEAQ (reference sequence). Trimming pared 2 bases from V and 0 bases from J, leaving 13 bases between. In DNA form, the CDR3 reads TGTGCCAGCAGCTTAACTAAGGGGTCAGCTAACTATGGCTACACCTTC. It encodes CASSLTKGSANYGYTF.

V usage is TRBV9 and J usage is TRBJ1-1; 10 bases fit TRBD1. This CDR3 spans 15 amino acids. Germline CDR1 and CDR2: SGDLS and YYNGEE. With V trimmed by 3 bases and J by 4 bases, 6 bases remained unmatched. In nucleotides, the CDR3 is TGTGCCAGCAGCGCAGAGGACAGGGGGACCACTGAAGCTTTCTTT. Protein: CASSAEDRGTTEAFF.

V and J are TRBV5-4 and TRBJ1-1; 8 bases align to TRBD1. The germline CDR1 and CDR2 sequences are SGHNT and YYREEE (reference sequence). V shed 2 bases, J shed 4 bases, and the junction held 4 bases outside the gene matches. The CDR3 is 14 amino acids. This chain's CDR3 is CASSFRGRPTEAFF. DNA for the CDR3: TGTGCCAGCAGCTTCAGGGGGCGGCCCACTGAAGCTTTCTTT. Based on the CDR3 plus reference TRBV5-4 and TRBJ1-1, the full variable domain is ETGVTQSPTHLIKTRGQQVTLRCSSQSGHNTVSWYQQALGQGPQFIFQYYREEENGRGNFPPRFSGLQFPNYSSELNVNALELDDSALYLCASSFRGRPTEAFFGQGTRLTVV.

This clone has a handful of counts. This rearrangement joins TRBV19 to TRBJ2-1; a weak D match, TRBD2 (5 bases). Trimming took 1 base from V and 5 from J, leaving 15 bases between them. The CDR3 sequence is 16 residues long. Germline CDR1 reads LNHDA; CDR2 reads SQIVND (reference sequence). CDR3 sequence reads: CASSIVVGRRDNEQFF. Written as DNA, the CDR3 is TGTGCCAGTAGTATAGTGGTGGGGAGACGAGACAATGAGCAGTTCTTC.

This sequence joins TRBV4-2 and TRBJ1-6, with D possibly being TRBD1 (6 bases). The germline V gene has CDR1 LGHNA and CDR2 YNFKEQ. The V end lost 0 bases, the J end lost 9 bases, and 18 bases lay between the germline ends. CDR3 length equals 17 residues. The CDR3 DNA reads TGTGCCAGCAGCCAAGAAGGAGCCGGGGGGCGGGTTTCACCCCTCCACTTT. Its translation: CASSQEGAGGRVSPLHF.

The rearrangement links TRBV18 to TRBJ2-3; TRBD1 is a possible D gene (7 bases). V was clipped by 0 bases and J by 6 bases, with 13 bases between them. From germline, CDR1 is KGHSH and CDR2 LQKENI. The CDR3 has 15 residues. The CDR3 DNA reads as TGTGCCAGCTCACCACCGGGCAGGGGGGTGGATACGCAGTATTTT. Its translation: CASSPPGRGVDTQYF.

This rearrangement joins TRBV5-1 to TRBJ2-2, with D possibly matching TRBD2 (6 bases). CDR3 length: 16 amino acids. CDR1 SGHRS and CDR2 YFSETQ come from the germline V gene. Trimming shortened V by 3 bases and J by 5 bases, and 17 bases separated the two germline ends. DNA for the CDR3: TGCGCCAGCAGCTCCTCGGGCTGGGGAGGAACCGGGGAGCTGTTTTTT. Amino acid sequence: CASSSSGWGGTGELFF.

DNA of the CDR3: TGTGCCAGCAGCCTAGGTCACAACCGCTACGAGCAGTACTTC. It specifies CASSLGHNRYEQYF. The V call is TRBV7-2, the J call TRBJ2-7; D unresolved. This CDR3 spans 14 amino acids. V was cut by 5 bases and J by 3 bases, with 14 bases left in between. Germline CDR1 SGHTA, CDR2 FQGNSA. Together with reference TRBV7-2 and TRBJ2-7, the CDR3 gives the full variable domain: GAGVSQSPSNKVTEKGKDVELRCDPISGHTALYWYRQSLGQGLEFLIYFQGNSAPDKSGLPSDRFSAERTGGSVSTLTIQRTQQEDSAVYLCASSLGHNRYEQYFGPGTRLTVT.

A few counts support this clone. The V and J genes are TRBV28 and TRBJ1-3; D remains ambiguous. Trimming stripped 4 bases from V and 1 base from J, with 14 bases between. CDR1 is MDHEN, CDR2 SYDVKM, per germline. CDR3 size: 16 residues. The CDR3 sequence: CASSSSWTVSGNTIYF. Here the CDR3 DNA reads TGTGCCAGCAGTTCTTCCTGGACTGTGTCTGGAAACACCATATATTTT.

The chain uses TRBV5-1 and TRBJ1-2; no firm D call. CDR1 and CDR2 (germline): SGHRS, YFSETQ. The CDR3 is 16 residues long. V lost 7 bases to trimming and J lost 2 bases, with 21 bases between them. In DNA form, the CDR3 reads TGCGCCAGCGGGCTGCCACGGGGTTTCCTCAACTATGGCTACACCTTC. Translation: CASGLPRGFLNYGYTF.

This chain connects TRBV30 to TRBJ2-2; 8 positions match TRBD2. Germline CDR1 GTSNPN, CDR2 SVGIG (reference sequence). V dropped 4 bases and J dropped 6; count of bases not matched to a gene: 4. The CDR3 runs to 13 residues. The CDR3 DNA reads TGTGCCTGGAAGCCGGGGGGGCCCGGGGAGCTGTTTTTT. It yields the protein CAWKPGGPGELFF.

The chain has TRBV18 and TRBJ1-4; D uncertain. The CDR3 is 10 residues long. Germline-derived CDR1 and CDR2 are KGHSH and LQKENI. For the CDR3, the DNA is TGTGACAGAGATCAGGAAAAACTGTTTTTT. Protein: CDRDQEKLFF.

The chain is built from TRBV19 and TRBJ2-1, with D possibly matching TRBD2 (6 bases). The V end was cut by 3 bases, the J end by 6 bases, with 18 bases between. The germline CDR1 and CDR2 sequences are LNHDA and SQIVND (reference sequence). This CDR3 contains 16 residues. CDR3 nucleotide sequence: TGTGCCAGTAGTATGCAGTTTCGGGGGACGGGCAATGAGCAGTTCTTC. It yields the protein CASSMQFRGTGNEQFF.

The chain joins TRBV7-6 to TRBJ2-5; perhaps TRBD1 as D (6 bases). Trimming pared 5 bases from V and 5 bases from J, leaving 18 bases between. In germline, CDR1 is SGHVS, CDR2 FNYEAQ. This CDR3 comprises 15 residues. In DNA form, the CDR3 reads TGTGCCAGCAGCAACGAGGACAGAGAAGGCGAGACCCAGTACTTC. Amino acids: CASSNEDREGETQYF.